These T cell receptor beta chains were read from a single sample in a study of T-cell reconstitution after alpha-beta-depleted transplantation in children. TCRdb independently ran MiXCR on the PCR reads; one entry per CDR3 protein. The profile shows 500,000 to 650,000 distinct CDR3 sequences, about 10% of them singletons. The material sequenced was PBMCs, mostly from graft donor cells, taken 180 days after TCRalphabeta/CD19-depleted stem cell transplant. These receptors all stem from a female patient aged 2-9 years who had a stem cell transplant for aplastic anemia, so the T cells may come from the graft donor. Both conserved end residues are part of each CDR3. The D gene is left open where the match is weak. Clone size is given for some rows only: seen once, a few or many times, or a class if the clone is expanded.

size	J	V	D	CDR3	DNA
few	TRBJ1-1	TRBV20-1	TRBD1	CSAEGQVDTEAFF	TGCAGTGCTGAGGGACAGGTGGACACTGAAGCTTTCTTT
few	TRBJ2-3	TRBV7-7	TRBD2	CASSRDYADTQYF	TGTGCCAGCAGCCGGGACTATGCAGATACGCAGTATTTT
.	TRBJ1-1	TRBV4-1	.	CASSQEVSGVGGTEAFF	TGCGCCAGCAGCCAAGAGGTATCCGGGGTCGGAGGCACTGAAGCTTTCTTT
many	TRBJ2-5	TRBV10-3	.	CAISESPPSRETQYF	TGTGCCATCAGTGAGTCTCCCCCCTCGAGGGAGACCCAGTACTTC
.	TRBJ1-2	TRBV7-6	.	CASSPLPGSTYGYTF	TGTGCCAGCAGCCCCCTCCCTGGGAGCACCTATGGCTACACCTTC
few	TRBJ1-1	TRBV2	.	CASSRGFEAFF	TGTGCCAGCAGTCGGGGCTTTGAAGCTTTCTTT
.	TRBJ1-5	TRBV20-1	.	CSASGYDSNQPQHF	TGCAGTGCTTCGGGGTATGATAGCAATCAGCCCCAGCATTTT
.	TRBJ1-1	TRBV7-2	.	CASSLNRENTEAFF	TGTGCCAGCAGCTTAAACAGGGAGAACACTGAAGCTTTCTTT
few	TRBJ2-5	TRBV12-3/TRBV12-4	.	CASSFETQYF	TGTGCCAGCAGTTTCGAGACCCAGTACTTC
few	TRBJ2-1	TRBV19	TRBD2	CASRPLGLAGEIGYNEQFF	TGTGCCAGTAGACCCTTAGGACTAGCGGGAGAAATCGGGTACAATGAGCAGTTCTTC
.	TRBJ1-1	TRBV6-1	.	CASTGGGKWGTEAFF	TGTGCCAGCACCGGAGGGGGGAAATGGGGCACTGAAGCTTTCTTT
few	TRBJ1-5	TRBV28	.	CASSFGGYRQPQHF	TGTGCCAGCAGTTTCGGGGGGTACCGTCAGCCCCAGCATTTT
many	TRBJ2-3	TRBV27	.	CASMGEATDTQYF	TGTGCCAGCATGGGGGAGGCCACAGATACGCAGTATTTT
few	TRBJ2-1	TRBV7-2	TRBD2	CASSLTGLANNEQFF	TGTGCCAGCAGCTTAACGGGACTAGCGAACAATGAGCAGTTCTTC
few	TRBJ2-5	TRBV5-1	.	CASSLLVRETQYF	TGCGCCAGCAGCTTGCTCGTCCGAGAGACCCAGTACTTC
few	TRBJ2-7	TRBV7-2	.	CASSFGLGGGPGREQYF	TGTGCCAGCAGCTTCGGGCTAGGGGGAGGGCCCGGAAGAGAGCAGTACTTC
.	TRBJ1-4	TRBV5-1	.	CASSSYRGPEEKLFF	TGCGCCAGCAGCTCCTACCGGGGACCGGAGGAAAAACTGTTTTTT
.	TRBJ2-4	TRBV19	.	CASSIGTAKNIQYF	TGTGCCAGTAGTATAGGGACAGCCAAAAACATTCAGTACTTC
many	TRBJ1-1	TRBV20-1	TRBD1	CSASLAGTGNTEAFF	TGCAGTGCTAGCCTAGCCGGGACAGGGAACACTGAAGCTTTCTTT
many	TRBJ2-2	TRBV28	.	CASSFYPRNTGELFF	TGTGCCAGCAGTTTCTACCCTCGGAACACCGGGGAGCTGTTTTTT
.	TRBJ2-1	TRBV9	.	CASSVESFIDNEQFF	TGTGCCAGCAGCGTAGAATCCTTCATCGACAATGAGCAGTTCTTC
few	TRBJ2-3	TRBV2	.	CASRRDSTHPGGF	TGTGCCAGCAGACGGGACAGTACCCATCCGGGAGGATTT
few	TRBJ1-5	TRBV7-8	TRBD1	CASSPRTGGRGQPQHF	TGTGCCAGCAGCCCCCGGACAGGGGGCCGCGGTCAGCCCCAGCATTTT
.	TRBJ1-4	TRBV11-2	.	CASSLGGTWDEKLFF	TGTGCCAGCAGCCTAGGGGGGACATGGGATGAAAAACTGTTTTTT
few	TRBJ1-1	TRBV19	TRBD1	CASSGRGLGTEAFF	TGTGCCAGTAGTGGCAGGGGGCTGGGCACTGAAGCTTTCTTT
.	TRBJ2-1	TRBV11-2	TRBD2	CASSLGQLAGEYYNEQFF	TGTGCCAGCAGCTTAGGTCAGCTAGCGGGAGAGTATTACAATGAGCAGTTCTTC
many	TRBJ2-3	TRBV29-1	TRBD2	CSVDFVAGDSTDTQYF	TGCAGCGTTGATTTTGTAGCGGGAGATAGCACAGATACGCAGTATTTT
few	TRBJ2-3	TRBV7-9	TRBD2	CASSLESAGGRYF	TGTGCCAGCAGCCTAGAGTCGGCGGGAGGCCGGTATTTT
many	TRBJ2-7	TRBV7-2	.	CASSTYSYEQYF	TGTGCCAGCAGTACCTACTCCTACGAGCAGTACTTC
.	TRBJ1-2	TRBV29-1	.	CSVSQDRPSGYTF	TGCAGCGTTTCCCAAGACCGGCCGAGTGGCTACACCTTC
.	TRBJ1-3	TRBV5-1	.	CASSHGDISGNTIYF	TGCGCCAGCAGCCACGGGGACATCTCTGGAAACACCATATATTTT
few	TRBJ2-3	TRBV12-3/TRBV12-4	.	CASIQGGAGAPYF	TGTGCCAGCATCCAAGGGGGCGCGGGGGCGCCGTATTTT
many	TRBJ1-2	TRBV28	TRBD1	CASSLTGTGAPNYGYTF	TGTGCCAGCAGTTTGACCGGGACAGGGGCCCCTAACTATGGCTACACCTTC
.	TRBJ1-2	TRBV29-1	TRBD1	CSVEQGASLFRDYGYTF	TGCAGCGTTGAACAGGGGGCTTCGCTTTTCCGGGACTATGGCTACACCTTC
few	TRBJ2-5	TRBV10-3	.	CAISDETRGQETQYF	TGTGCCATCAGTGATGAGACAAGGGGACAAGAGACCCAGTACTTC
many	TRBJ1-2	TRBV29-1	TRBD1	CSVDVGQNYGYTF	TGCAGCGTTGATGTGGGACAGAACTATGGCTACACCTTC
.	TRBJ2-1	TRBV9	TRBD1	CASSVAGTGSNEQFF	TGTGCCAGCAGCGTAGCCGGGACAGGGAGTAATGAGCAGTTCTTC
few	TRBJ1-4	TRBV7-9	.	CASSLYPGQPNEKLFF	TGTGCCAGCAGCTTATACCCCGGCCAGCCCAATGAAAAACTGTTTTTT
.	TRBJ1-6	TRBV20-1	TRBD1	CSVSDRVDSPLHF	TGCAGTGTGTCGGACAGGGTTGATTCACCCCTCCACTTT
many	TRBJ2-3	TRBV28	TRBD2	CASSLGTSGRTDTQYF	TGTGCCAGCAGTTTAGGTACTAGCGGGAGAACAGATACGCAGTATTTT
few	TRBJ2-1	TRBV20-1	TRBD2	CSARGGLGLAVYNEQFF	TGCAGTGCTAGGGGGGGGCTGGGACTAGCGGTATACAATGAGCAGTTCTTC
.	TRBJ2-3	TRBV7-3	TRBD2	CASSPWTSGGFSTDTQYF	TGTGCCAGCAGCCCTTGGACTAGCGGGGGGTTTAGCACAGATACGCAGTATTTT
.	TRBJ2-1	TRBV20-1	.	CSAREPFRVLRHEQFF	TGCAGTGCTAGAGAACCTTTCCGGGTCCTTCGACATGAGCAGTTCTTC
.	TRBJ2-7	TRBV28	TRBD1	CASNLARQGLYEQYF	TGTGCCAGCAATCTCGCAAGACAGGGTCTATACGAGCAGTACTTC
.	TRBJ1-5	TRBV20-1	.	CSARVGLDAPEHF	TGCAGTGCTAGAGTGGGTCTAGACGCGCCCGAGCATTTT